These T cell receptor beta chains were read from a single sample in a study of CD8 T cells in ankylosing spondylitis. TCRdb called the 5' RACE reads again in MiXCR, with one record for every CDR3 protein. This sample has 670,000 or so distinct CDR3 sequences; over 15% occur once, and the top ten carry roughly a fifth. The source material was blood, either unsorted or a sorted T cell fraction (not recorded which). The origin of the receptors is a male donor with ankylosing spondylitis. Both conserved end residues are part of each CDR3.

v_call	j_call	cdr3_aa
TRBV12-3/TRBV12-4	TRBJ2-7	CASRGGGLNSYEQYF
TRBV2	TRBJ1-1	CASRHNRNLNTEAFF
TRBV6-1	TRBJ2-3	CASSRGAGGGTDTQYF
TRBV5-6	TRBJ1-2	CASSLGGTFPRNYGYTF
TRBV20-1	TRBJ1-5	CSAPGGPGQPQHF
TRBV4-1	TRBJ2-1	CASSQELAGKYNEQFF
TRBV5-1	TRBJ2-7	CASSLVGLAYEQYF
TRBV4-1	TRBJ2-2	CASSLAGTGENTGELFF
TRBV29-1	TRBJ2-2	CSVGGGTGDMNTGELFF
TRBV29-1	TRBJ2-3	CSVEGQGAWGTDTQYF
TRBV29-1	TRBJ1-1	CSVEQGSTTEAFF
TRBV19	TRBJ1-4	CASSLHRVTAEEKLFF
TRBV12-3/TRBV12-4	TRBJ2-1	CASSPSGGWNEQFF
TRBV5-1	TRBJ1-1	CASSNQGGSGTEAFF
TRBV5-1	TRBJ2-7	CASSLDGQGYYEQYF
TRBV7-9	TRBJ1-2	CASSLGTDRPNYGYTF
TRBV20-1	TRBJ1-1	CSVFTGPLNTEAFF
TRBV10-3	TRBJ2-7	CAIRGQSNLYEQYF
TRBV4-1	TRBJ2-2	CASSQEGLAANTGELFF
TRBV15	TRBJ2-3	CATGGYTPRPDTQYF
TRBV19	TRBJ2-7	CASSVDGFYEQYF
TRBV10-3	TRBJ2-7	CAIKGTSGSYEQYF
TRBV2	TRBJ2-2	CASRGGQGATRTGELFF